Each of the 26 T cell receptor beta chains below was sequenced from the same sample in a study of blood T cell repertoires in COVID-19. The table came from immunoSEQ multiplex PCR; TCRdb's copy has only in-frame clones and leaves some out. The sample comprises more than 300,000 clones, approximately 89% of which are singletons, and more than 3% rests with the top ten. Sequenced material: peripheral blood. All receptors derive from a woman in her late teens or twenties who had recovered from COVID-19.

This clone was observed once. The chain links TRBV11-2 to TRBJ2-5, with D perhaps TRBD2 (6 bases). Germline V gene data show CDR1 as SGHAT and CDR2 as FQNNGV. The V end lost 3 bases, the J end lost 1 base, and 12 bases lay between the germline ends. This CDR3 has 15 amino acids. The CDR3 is CASSFGTGSQETQYF. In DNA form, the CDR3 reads TGTGCCAGCAGCTTTGGGACTGGCAGCCAAGAGACCCAGTACTTC.

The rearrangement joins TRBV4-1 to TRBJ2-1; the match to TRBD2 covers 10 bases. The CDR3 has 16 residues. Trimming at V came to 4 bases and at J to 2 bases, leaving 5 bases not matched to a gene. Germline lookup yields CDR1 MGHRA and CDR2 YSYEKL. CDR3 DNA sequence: TGCGCCAGCAGCCCTAGCGGGAGTTCCCCCTACAATGAGCAGTTCTTC. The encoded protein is CASSPSGSSPYNEQFF.

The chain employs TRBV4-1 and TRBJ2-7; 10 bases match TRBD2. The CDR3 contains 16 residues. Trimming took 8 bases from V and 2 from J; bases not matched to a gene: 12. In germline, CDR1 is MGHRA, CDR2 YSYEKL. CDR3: CASQLAGPSGAYEQYV. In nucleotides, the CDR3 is TGCGCCAGCCAACTAGCGGGACCCTCCGGCGCCTACGAGCAGTACGTC.

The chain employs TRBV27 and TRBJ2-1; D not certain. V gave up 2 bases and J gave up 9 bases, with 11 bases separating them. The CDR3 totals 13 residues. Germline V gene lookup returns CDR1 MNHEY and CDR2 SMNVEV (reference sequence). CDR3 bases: TGTGCCAGCAGTTTAGGCCTCGCCCGTGAGCAGTTCTTC. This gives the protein CASSLGLAREQFF.

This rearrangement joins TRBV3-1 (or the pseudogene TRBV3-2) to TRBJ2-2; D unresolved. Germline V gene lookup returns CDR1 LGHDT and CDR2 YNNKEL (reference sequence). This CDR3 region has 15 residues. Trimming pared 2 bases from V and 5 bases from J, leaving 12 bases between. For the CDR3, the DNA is TGTGCCAGCAGCCAACTCACCCCGCGAACCGGGGAGCTGTTTTTT. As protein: CASSQLTPRTGELFF.

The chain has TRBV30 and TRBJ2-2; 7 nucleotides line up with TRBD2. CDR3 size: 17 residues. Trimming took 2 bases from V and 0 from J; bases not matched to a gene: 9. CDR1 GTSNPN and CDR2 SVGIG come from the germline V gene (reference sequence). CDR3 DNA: TGTGCCTGGAGTCCAACATTAGCGGGCTCGAACACCGGGGAGCTGTTTTTT. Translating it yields CAWSPTLAGSNTGELFF.

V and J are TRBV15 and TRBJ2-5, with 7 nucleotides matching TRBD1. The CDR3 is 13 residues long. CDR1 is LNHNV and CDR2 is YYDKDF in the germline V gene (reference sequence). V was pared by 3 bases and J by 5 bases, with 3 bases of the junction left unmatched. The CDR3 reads CATSRRGRETQYF. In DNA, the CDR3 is TGTGCCACCAGCAGGAGGGGGCGGGAGACCCAGTACTTC. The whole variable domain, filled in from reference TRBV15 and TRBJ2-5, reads DAMVIQNPRYQVTQFGKPVTLSCSQTLNHNVMYWYQQKSSQAPKLLFHYYDKDFNNEADTPDNFQSRRPNTSFCFLDIRSPGLGDTAMYLCATSRRGRETQYFGPGTRLLVL.

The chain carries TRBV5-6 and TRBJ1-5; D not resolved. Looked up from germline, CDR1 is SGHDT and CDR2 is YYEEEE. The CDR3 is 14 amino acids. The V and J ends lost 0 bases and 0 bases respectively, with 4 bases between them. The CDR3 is CASSLDSSNQPQHF. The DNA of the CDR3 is TGTGCCAGCAGCTTGGACAGTAGCAATCAGCCCCAGCATTTT.

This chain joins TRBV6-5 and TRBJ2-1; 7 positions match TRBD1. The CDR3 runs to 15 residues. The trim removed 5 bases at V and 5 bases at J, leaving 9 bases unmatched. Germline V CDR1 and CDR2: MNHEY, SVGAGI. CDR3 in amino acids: CASSRDRVLHNEQFF. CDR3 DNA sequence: TGTGCCAGCAGTAGAGACAGGGTGCTGCACAATGAGCAGTTCTTC.

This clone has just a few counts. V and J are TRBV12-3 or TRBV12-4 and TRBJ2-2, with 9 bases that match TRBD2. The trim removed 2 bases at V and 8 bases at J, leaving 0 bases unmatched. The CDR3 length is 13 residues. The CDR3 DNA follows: TGTGCCAGCAGTTTACTAGCGGGAGGGGAGCTGTTTTTT. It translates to CASSLLAGGELFF.

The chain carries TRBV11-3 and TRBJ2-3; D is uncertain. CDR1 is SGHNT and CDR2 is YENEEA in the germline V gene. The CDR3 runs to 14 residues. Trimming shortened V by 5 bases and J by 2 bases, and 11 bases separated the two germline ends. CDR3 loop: CASSVRRTTDTQYF. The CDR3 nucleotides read TGTGCCAGCAGCGTGAGGCGAACCACAGATACGCAGTATTTT.

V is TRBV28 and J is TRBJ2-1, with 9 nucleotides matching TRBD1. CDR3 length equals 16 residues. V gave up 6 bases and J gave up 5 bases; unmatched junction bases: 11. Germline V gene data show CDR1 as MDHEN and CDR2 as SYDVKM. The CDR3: CASRTYRGQRHNEQFF. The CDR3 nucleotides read TGTGCCAGCAGGACTTACAGGGGGCAAAGACACAATGAGCAGTTCTTC.

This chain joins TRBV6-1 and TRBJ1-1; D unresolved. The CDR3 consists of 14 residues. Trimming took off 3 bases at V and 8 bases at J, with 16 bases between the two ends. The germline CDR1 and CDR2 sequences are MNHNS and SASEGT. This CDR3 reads CASSENRAPTEAFF. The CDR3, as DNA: TGTGCCAGCAGTGAGAACAGAGCCCCGACGGAAGCTTTCTTT.

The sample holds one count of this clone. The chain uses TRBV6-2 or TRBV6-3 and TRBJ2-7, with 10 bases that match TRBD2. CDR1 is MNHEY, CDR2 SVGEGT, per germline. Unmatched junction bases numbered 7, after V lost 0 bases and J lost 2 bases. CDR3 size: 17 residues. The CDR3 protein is CASSYSIPSGSTYEQYV. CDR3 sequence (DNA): TGTGCCAGCAGTTACTCGATACCTAGCGGGAGTACCTACGAGCAGTACGTC.

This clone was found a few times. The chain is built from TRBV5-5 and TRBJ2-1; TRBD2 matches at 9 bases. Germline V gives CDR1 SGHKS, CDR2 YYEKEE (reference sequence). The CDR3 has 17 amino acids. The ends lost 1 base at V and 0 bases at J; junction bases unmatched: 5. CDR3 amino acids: CASSLRGSGSSYNEQFF. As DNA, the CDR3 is TGTGCCAGCAGCTTGAGGGGTAGCGGGAGCTCCTACAATGAGCAGTTCTTC.

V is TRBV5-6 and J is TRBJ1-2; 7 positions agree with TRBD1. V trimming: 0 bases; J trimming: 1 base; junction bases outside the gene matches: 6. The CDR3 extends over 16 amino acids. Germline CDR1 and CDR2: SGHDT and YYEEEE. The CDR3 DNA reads TGTGCCAGCAGCTTGGCCGCAGGGGGTTTTAACTATGGCTACACCTTC. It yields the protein CASSLAAGGFNYGYTF. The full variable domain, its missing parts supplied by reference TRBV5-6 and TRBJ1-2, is DAGVTQSPTHLIKTRGQQVTLRCSPKSGHDTVSWYQQALGQGPQFIFQYYEEEERQRGNFPDRFSGHQFPNYSSELNVNALLLGDSALYLCASSLAAGGFNYGYTFGSGTRLTVV.

The CDR3 loop reads CASSFTGRTNTGELFF. The CDR3 DNA sequence: TGTGCCAGCAGCTTTACGGGAAGAACGAACACCGGGGAGCTGTTTTTT. The chain is built from TRBV7-2 and TRBJ2-2; D perhaps matches TRBD2 (5 bases). Deletions cut 3 bases from V and 0 bases from J, with 11 bases between. Looked up from germline, CDR1 is SGHTA and CDR2 is FQGNSA. The CDR3 length is 16 residues.

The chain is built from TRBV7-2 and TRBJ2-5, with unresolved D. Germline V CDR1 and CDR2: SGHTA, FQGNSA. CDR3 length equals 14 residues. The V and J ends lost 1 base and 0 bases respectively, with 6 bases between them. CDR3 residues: CASSLGSYQETQYF. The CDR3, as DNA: TGTGCCAGCAGCTTAGGTTCCTACCAAGAGACCCAGTACTTC.

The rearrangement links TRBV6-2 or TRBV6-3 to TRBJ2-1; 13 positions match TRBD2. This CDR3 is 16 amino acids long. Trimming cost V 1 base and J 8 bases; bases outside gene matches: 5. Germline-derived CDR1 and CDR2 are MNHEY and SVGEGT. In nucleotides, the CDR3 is TGTGCCAGCAGTTACTACGGGACTAGCGGGACCCATGAGCAGTTCTTC. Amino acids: CASSYYGTSGTHEQFF.

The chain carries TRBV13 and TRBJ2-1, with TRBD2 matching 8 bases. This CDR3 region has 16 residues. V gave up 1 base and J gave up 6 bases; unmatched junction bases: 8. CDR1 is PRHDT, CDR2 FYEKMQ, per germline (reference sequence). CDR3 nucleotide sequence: TGTGCCAGCAGCTTAGTAGCGGGGCCTCCCCCCAATGAGCAGTTCTTC. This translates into CASSLVAGPPPNEQFF.

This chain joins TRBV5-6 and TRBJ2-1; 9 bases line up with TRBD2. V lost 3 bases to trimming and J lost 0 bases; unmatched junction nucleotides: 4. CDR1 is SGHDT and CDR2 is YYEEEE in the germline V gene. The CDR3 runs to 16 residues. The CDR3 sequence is CASSSLTSGSYNEQFF. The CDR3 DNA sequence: TGTGCCAGCAGCTCGTTGACTAGCGGCTCCTACAATGAGCAGTTCTTC.

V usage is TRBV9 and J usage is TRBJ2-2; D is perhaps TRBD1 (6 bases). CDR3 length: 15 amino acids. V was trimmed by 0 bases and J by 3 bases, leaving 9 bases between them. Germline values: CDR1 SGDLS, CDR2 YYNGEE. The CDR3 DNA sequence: TGTGCCAGCAGCGTAGCAGGGGTCGACACCGGGGAGCTGTTTTTT. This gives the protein CASSVAGVDTGELFF. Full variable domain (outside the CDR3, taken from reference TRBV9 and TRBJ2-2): DSGVTQTPKHLITATGQRVTLRCSPRSGDLSVYWYQQSLDQGLQFLIQYYNGEERAKGNILERFSAQQFPDLHSELNLSSLELGDSALYFCASSVAGVDTGELFFGEGSRLTVL.

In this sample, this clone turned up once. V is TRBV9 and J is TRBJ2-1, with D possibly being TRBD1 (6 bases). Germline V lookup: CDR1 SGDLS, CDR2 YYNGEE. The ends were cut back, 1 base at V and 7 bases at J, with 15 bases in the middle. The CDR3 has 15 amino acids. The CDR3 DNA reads TGTGCCAGCAGCGTACCCGGGACCAGGGGTAATGAGCAGTTCTTC. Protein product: CASSVPGTRGNEQFF.

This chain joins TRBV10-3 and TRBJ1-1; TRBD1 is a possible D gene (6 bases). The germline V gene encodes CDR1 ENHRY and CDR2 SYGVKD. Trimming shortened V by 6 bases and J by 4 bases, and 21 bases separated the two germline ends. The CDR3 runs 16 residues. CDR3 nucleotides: TGTGCCATCAGACGGGACGCCGGGGGGCCTCGCACTGAAGCTTTCTTT. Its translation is CAIRRDAGGPRTEAFF.

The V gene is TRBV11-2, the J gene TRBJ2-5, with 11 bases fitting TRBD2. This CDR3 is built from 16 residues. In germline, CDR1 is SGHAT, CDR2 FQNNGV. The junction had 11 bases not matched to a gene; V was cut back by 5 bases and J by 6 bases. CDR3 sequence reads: CASSPPVAGGLKTQYF. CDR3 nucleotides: TGTGCCAGCAGCCCGCCGGTAGCGGGAGGGCTTAAGACCCAGTACTTC.

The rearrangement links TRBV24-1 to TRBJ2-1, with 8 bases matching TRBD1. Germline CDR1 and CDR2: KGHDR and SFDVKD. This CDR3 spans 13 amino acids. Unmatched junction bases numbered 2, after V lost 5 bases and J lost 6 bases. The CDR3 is CATSGQGPNEQFF. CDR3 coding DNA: TGTGCCACCAGTGGACAGGGGCCCAATGAGCAGTTCTTC.